Presented here are 9 T cell receptor beta chains from one specimen sequenced in a study of tumor-infiltrating lymphocytes in primary liver carcinoma. A primer matching the constant region was used to make TCR beta cDNA from 450 to 550 ng of total RNA. Modified slightly, ARM-PCR produced TCR beta libraries over three nested multiplex PCR rounds. It was with TRBV1-TRBV30 forward primers and a C-beta reverse primer that the first two PCR rounds were run, at roughly 10 cycles each. Each CDR3 protein is one row after TCRdb ran MiXCR on the multiplex PCR reads. The sample contains about 320,000 distinct CDR3 sequences, around three fifths of which appear only once. Germline DNA was also extracted, and blood RNA derived from unsorted whole blood. Source material: peripheral blood. The receptors were sampled from a woman aged 25 to 39 with primary liver carcinoma and hepatitis B virus infection.

This clonotype was recorded only once. A read error may account for a junction end that differs from germline. This chain joins TRBV11-1 and TRBJ2-4; D is perhaps TRBD2 (6 bases). The CDR3 runs 13 residues. The germline V gene encodes CDR1 SGHAT and CDR2 FQDESV (reference sequence). The CDR3 DNA reads as TGCGCCAGCAGCTTAGGTCGGGAGAACATTCGGTACTTC. This sequence encodes CASSLGRENIRYF.

This chain connects TRBV5-6 to TRBJ2-3, with TRBD1 matching 9 bases. There are 16 residues in the CDR3. Per germline, CDR1 SGHDT and CDR2 YYEEEE. V shed 7 bases and J 4 bases; nucleotides not matched to a gene: 13. This chain's CDR3 is CASDLETGQGADTQYF. CDR3 DNA sequence: TGTGCCAGCGACTTGGAGACGGGACAGGGCGCAGATACGCAGTATTTT. Together with reference TRBV5-6 and TRBJ2-3, the CDR3 gives the full variable domain: DAGVTQSPTHLIKTRGQQVTLRCSPKSGHDTVSWYQQALGQGPQFIFQYYEEEERQRGNFPDRFSGHQFPNYSSELNVNALLLGDSALYLCASDLETGQGADTQYFGPGTRLTVL.

Details on this clonotype: One end of the junction does not line up with germline, which may come from a read error. The chain joins TRBV11-3 to TRBJ2-1; maybe TRBD1 (6 bases). The CDR3 has 13 residues. The V gene's germline CDR1 is SGHNT and CDR2 YENEEA. This CDR3 is CARGRGMGNEQFF. The CDR3 DNA sequence: TGTGCCAGGGGCAGGGGCATGGGCAATGAGCAGTTTTTC.

Ten or more counts support this clonotype. This sequence joins TRBV6-5 and TRBJ2-7, with 7 bases lining up with TRBD2. Germline values: CDR1 MNHEY, CDR2 SVGAGI. Germline trimming cut 0 bases from V and 1 base from J; bases unmatched to any gene: 3. This CDR3 comprises 15 residues. The CDR3 loop is CASSYSAGESYEQYF. The CDR3, as DNA: TGTGCCAGCAGTTACTCGGCGGGAGAGTCCTACGAGCAGTACTTC.

The V call is TRBV29-1, the J call TRBJ1-2; weak D call: TRBD1 (5 bases). Trimming cost V 7 bases and J 8 bases, with 14 bases left between them. This CDR3 is built from 11 residues. Germline CDR1 is SQVTM and CDR2 is ANQGSEA. This chain's CDR3 is CSASGHEGYTF. The CDR3 nucleotides are TGCAGCGCCTCAGGGCACGAAGGCTACACCTTC. The full variable domain, completed using reference TRBV29-1 and TRBJ1-2, is SAVISQKPSRDICQRGTSLTIQCQVDSQVTMMFWYRQQPGQSLTLIATANQGSEATYESGFVIDKFPISRPNLTFSTLTVSNMSPEDSSIYLCSASGHEGYTFGSGTRLTVV.

On this clonotype: Mismatch with germline at one junction end may stem from a read error. The chain is built from TRBV7-9 and TRBJ1-1; D is ambiguous. The CDR3 is 12 amino acids. The germline V gene encodes CDR1 SEHNR and CDR2 FQNEAQ (reference sequence). CDR3 nucleotide sequence: TGTGTCAGCAGCCAAGTAGGTACTGAAGCTTTCTTT. Encoded protein: CVSSQVGTEAFF.

The chain recombines TRBV12-3 or TRBV12-4 with TRBJ2-2; D gene ambiguous. The CDR3 sequence is 13 residues long. The ends were cut back, 7 bases at V and 3 bases at J, with 9 bases in the middle. CDR3 amino acids: CASIPLHTGELFF. DNA of the CDR3: TGTGCCAGCATCCCACTACACACCGGGGAGCTGTTTTTT.

Comment on this clonotype: This may be a read error: a much more frequent sequence differs by one nucleotide. This chain uses TRBV6-1 with TRBJ1-2, with TRBD1 as a possible D gene (5 bases). Trimming removed 3 bases at V and 2 bases at J, with 13 bases between. Germline CDR1 and CDR2: MNHNS and SASEGT. The CDR3 sequence is 15 residues long. As DNA, the CDR3 is TGTGCCAGCAGTGATAGTTGGGGCGGGAACTATGGCTACACCTTC. It yields the protein CASSDSWGGNYGYTF.

This clonotype was found once. This may stem from a read error, because a much larger clone lies one nucleotide away. The chain carries TRBV5-4 and TRBJ2-5; 7 nucleotides agree with TRBD2. The CDR3 contains 16 residues. V lost 0 bases to trimming and J lost 2 bases; unmatched junction nucleotides: 7. The germline V gene has CDR1 SGHNT and CDR2 YYREEE (reference sequence). CDR3 sequence: CASSLDDAGAQETQYF. The CDR3 DNA reads TGTGCCAGCAGCTTGGACGACGCGGGAGCTCAAGAGACCCAGTACTTC.